The rows below give T cell receptor beta chains drawn from one sample of a study of technical replicates of blood from several donors. TCRdb keeps only in-frame clones here, not all; method: immunoSEQ multiplex PCR. The table records 85,000 to 100,000 clones, about 94% of them present only once. The sample consisted of T cells isolated from PBMCs. Receptor source: a human donor in good health. Each CDR3 is given with its conserved first and last residue. The D gene is left open where the match is weak. Clone size is given for some rows only: seen once, a few or many times, or a class if the clone is expanded.

D gene: TRBD2
clone size: NA
J gene: TRBJ2-7
V gene: TRBV13
CDR3 protein: CASTVGGGGEQYF
CDR3 DNA: TGTGCCAGCACCGTGGGTGGGGGGGGCGAGCAGTACTTC

D gene: NA
clone size: NA
J gene: TRBJ1-5
V gene: TRBV10-3
CDR3 protein: CATQQGTQPQHF
CDR3 DNA: TGTGCCACCCAACAGGGTACTCAGCCCCAGCATTTT

D gene: TRBD2
clone size: NA
J gene: TRBJ2-1
V gene: TRBV28
CDR3 protein: CASRESGASYNEQFF
CDR3 DNA: TGTGCCAGCAGGGAAAGCGGGGCAAGCTACAATGAGCAGTTCTTC

D gene: NA
clone size: NA
J gene: TRBJ1-6
V gene: TRBV5-1
CDR3 protein: CASSKGDGSYNSPLHF
CDR3 DNA: TGCGCCAGCAGCAAGGGGGACGGCTCCTATAATTCACCCCTCCACTTT

D gene: NA
clone size: NA
J gene: TRBJ2-7
V gene: TRBV7-7
CDR3 protein: CASSLFGEHYEQYF
CDR3 DNA: TGTGCTAGCAGCTTATTCGGGGAACACTACGAGCAGTACTTC

D gene: TRBD1
clone size: NA
J gene: TRBJ1-1
V gene: TRBV4-1
CDR3 protein: CASSQVGGTGVWNTEAFF
CDR3 DNA: TGCGCCAGCAGCCAAGTTGGGGGGACAGGGGTATGGAACACTGAAGCTTTCTTT

D gene: TRBD2
clone size: NA
J gene: TRBJ2-2
V gene: TRBV10-3
CDR3 protein: CAISALAGNTGELFF
CDR3 DNA: TGTGCCATCAGTGCACTAGCGGGGAACACCGGGGAGCTGTTTTTT

D gene: NA
clone size: NA
J gene: TRBJ2-5
V gene: TRBV5-1
CDR3 protein: CASSLAQGSQETQYF
CDR3 DNA: TGCGCCAGCAGCTTGGCCCAGGGTAGCCAAGAGACCCAGTACTTC

D gene: NA
clone size: NA
J gene: TRBJ1-1
V gene: TRBV9
CDR3 protein: CASSVAGNTEAFF
CDR3 DNA: TGTGCCAGCAGCGTAGCGGGGAACACTGAAGCTTTCTTT

D gene: NA
clone size: NA
J gene: TRBJ1-1
V gene: TRBV6-5
CDR3 protein: CASSYPAGSTEAFF
CDR3 DNA: TGTGCCAGCAGTTACCCAGCAGGATCCACTGAAGCTTTCTTT

D gene: NA
clone size: NA
J gene: TRBJ1-1
V gene: TRBV2
CDR3 protein: CASSESPGQNTEAFF
CDR3 DNA: TGTGCCAGCAGTGAATCCCCAGGGCAGAACACTGAAGCTTTCTTT

D gene: TRBD1
clone size: NA
J gene: TRBJ2-7
V gene: TRBV19
CDR3 protein: CASSGTGQPNYEQYF
CDR3 DNA: TGTGCCAGTAGTGGAACGGGACAGCCTAACTACGAGCAGTACTTC

D gene: NA
clone size: NA
J gene: TRBJ1-2
V gene: TRBV18
CDR3 protein: CASSRGQHDGYTF
CDR3 DNA: TGTGCCAGCTCACGGGGCCAGCACGATGGCTACACCTTC

D gene: NA
clone size: NA
J gene: TRBJ1-1
V gene: TRBV7-9
CDR3 protein: CASSLAHPNTEAFF
CDR3 DNA: TGTGCCAGCAGCTTAGCCCATCCCAACACTGAAGCTTTCTTT

D gene: TRBD1
clone size: once
J gene: TRBJ2-7
V gene: TRBV9
CDR3 protein: CASSVGIGQGANEQYF
CDR3 DNA: TGTGCCAGCAGCGTAGGGATAGGACAGGGGGCAAACGAGCAGTACTTC

D gene: NA
clone size: NA
J gene: TRBJ1-1
V gene: TRBV7-3
CDR3 protein: CASSLSLEPNTEAFF
CDR3 DNA: TGTGCCAGCAGCTTAAGTTTGGAGCCGAACACTGAAGCTTTCTTT

D gene: NA
clone size: NA
J gene: TRBJ1-2
V gene: TRBV25-1
CDR3 protein: CASSESYTDRLVGYTF
CDR3 DNA: TGTGCCAGCAGTGAATCCTACACCGACAGGCTAGTAGGCTACACCTTC

D gene: TRBD1
clone size: NA
J gene: TRBJ2-1
V gene: TRBV5-1
CDR3 protein: CASSSRMDRSYNEQFF
CDR3 DNA: TGCGCCAGCAGTTCTCGGATGGACAGGTCCTACAATGAGCAGTTCTTC

D gene: TRBD2
clone size: NA
J gene: TRBJ2-5
V gene: TRBV7-2
CDR3 protein: CASSLVVTSGLETQYF
CDR3 DNA: TGTGCCAGCAGCTTAGTTGTGACTAGCGGTTTGGAGACCCAGTACTTC

D gene: NA
clone size: NA
J gene: TRBJ1-5
V gene: TRBV19
CDR3 protein: CASSISGAMANQPQHF
CDR3 DNA: TGTGCCAGTAGTATCTCTGGGGCTATGGCCAATCAGCCCCAGCATTTT

D gene: NA
clone size: NA
J gene: TRBJ1-2
V gene: TRBV19
CDR3 protein: CASTGFNYGYTF
CDR3 DNA: TGTGCCAGCACAGGGTTCAACTATGGCTACACCTTC

D gene: NA
clone size: NA
J gene: TRBJ1-2
V gene: TRBV18
CDR3 protein: CASSPTDSHLGYTF
CDR3 DNA: TGTGCCAGCTCACCAACCGATAGCCATCTAGGCTACACCTTC

D gene: TRBD1
clone size: NA
J gene: TRBJ1-5
V gene: TRBV5-1
CDR3 protein: CASSLAGTGAGGRPQHF
CDR3 DNA: TGCGCCAGCAGCTTGGCCGGGACAGGGGCCGGAGGTCGTCCCCAGCATTTT

D gene: NA
clone size: NA
J gene: TRBJ2-7
V gene: TRBV18
CDR3 protein: CASSPQAGGKIYYEQYF
CDR3 DNA: TGTGCCAGCTCACCACAGGCTGGCGGGAAGATTTACTACGAGCAGTACTTC

D gene: NA
clone size: NA
J gene: TRBJ2-7
V gene: TRBV14
CDR3 protein: CASSHGDTHRGEQYF
CDR3 DNA: TGTGCCAGCAGCCATGGTGATACTCACCGAGGGGAGCAGTACTTC

D gene: NA
clone size: NA
J gene: TRBJ1-5
V gene: TRBV27
CDR3 protein: CASSLFSYQPQHF
CDR3 DNA: TGTGCCAGCAGTTTATTTTCCTACCAGCCCCAGCATTTT

D gene: NA
clone size: NA
J gene: TRBJ1-3
V gene: TRBV9
CDR3 protein: CASSAPGGSGNTIYF
CDR3 DNA: TGTGCCAGCAGCGCGCCGGGGGGCTCTGGAAACACCATATATTTT

D gene: TRBD1
clone size: NA
J gene: TRBJ1-1
V gene: TRBV10-3
CDR3 protein: CAISEGDSMNTEAFF
CDR3 DNA: TGTGCCATCAGTGAGGGGGACAGCATGAACACTGAAGCTTTCTTT

D gene: TRBD2
clone size: NA
J gene: TRBJ2-7
V gene: TRBV28
CDR3 protein: CASSLASGSGTYEQYF
CDR3 DNA: TGTGCCAGCAGTTTAGCTAGCGGGAGTGGGACCTACGAGCAGTACTTC

D gene: NA
clone size: NA
J gene: TRBJ2-7
V gene: TRBV5-1
CDR3 protein: CASSLSSPRDNSYEQYF
CDR3 DNA: TGCGCCAGCAGCTTGTCTTCACCCCGGGACAACTCCTACGAGCAGTACTTC

D gene: NA
clone size: NA
J gene: TRBJ1-6
V gene: TRBV9
CDR3 protein: CASSVAASSYNSPLHF
CDR3 DNA: TGTGCCAGCAGCGTAGCGGCTAGCTCCTATAATTCACCCCTCCACTTT

D gene: TRBD2
clone size: NA
J gene: TRBJ2-7
V gene: TRBV6-1
CDR3 protein: CASSEDRLAGYEQYF
CDR3 DNA: TGTGCCAGCAGTGAAGACCGACTAGCAGGATACGAGCAGTACTTC

D gene: NA
clone size: once
J gene: TRBJ2-2
V gene: TRBV7-9
CDR3 protein: CASSPRGGAFGTGELFF
CDR3 DNA: TGTGCCAGCAGCCCCCGAGGAGGGGCTTTTGGCACCGGGGAGCTGTTTTTT